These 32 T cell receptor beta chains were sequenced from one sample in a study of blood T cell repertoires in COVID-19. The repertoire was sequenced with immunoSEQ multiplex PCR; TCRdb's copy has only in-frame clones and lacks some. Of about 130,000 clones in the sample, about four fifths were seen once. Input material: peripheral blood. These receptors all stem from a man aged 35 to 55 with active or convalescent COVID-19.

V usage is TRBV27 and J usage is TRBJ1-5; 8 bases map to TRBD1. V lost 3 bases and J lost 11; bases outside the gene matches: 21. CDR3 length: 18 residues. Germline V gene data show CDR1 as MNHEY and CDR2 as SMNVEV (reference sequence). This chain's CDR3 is CASSFKAGGLVGSQSQHF. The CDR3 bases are TGTGCCAGCAGTTTTAAGGCAGGGGGCCTGGTGGGGAGTCAATCCCAGCATTTT.

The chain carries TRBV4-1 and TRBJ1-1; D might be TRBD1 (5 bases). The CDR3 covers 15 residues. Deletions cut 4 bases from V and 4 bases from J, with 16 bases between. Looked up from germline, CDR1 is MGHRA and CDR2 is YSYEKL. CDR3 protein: CASSRGPGLSTEAFF. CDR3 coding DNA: TGCGCCAGCAGCCGAGGCCCAGGGCTGAGCACTGAAGCTTTCTTT.

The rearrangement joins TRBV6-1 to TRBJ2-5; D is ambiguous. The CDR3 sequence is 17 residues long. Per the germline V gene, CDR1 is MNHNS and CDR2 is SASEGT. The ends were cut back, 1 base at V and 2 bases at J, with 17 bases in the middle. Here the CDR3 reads CASSEGAPRGPQETQYF. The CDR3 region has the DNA TGTGCCAGCAGTGAAGGGGCACCGCGTGGGCCTCAAGAGACCCAGTACTTC.

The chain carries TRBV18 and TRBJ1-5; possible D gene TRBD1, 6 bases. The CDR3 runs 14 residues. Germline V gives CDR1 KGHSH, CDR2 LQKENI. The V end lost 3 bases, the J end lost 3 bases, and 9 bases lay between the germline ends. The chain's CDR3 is CASSPGTINQPQHF. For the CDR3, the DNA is TGTGCCAGCTCACCCGGGACAATCAATCAGCCCCAGCATTTT.

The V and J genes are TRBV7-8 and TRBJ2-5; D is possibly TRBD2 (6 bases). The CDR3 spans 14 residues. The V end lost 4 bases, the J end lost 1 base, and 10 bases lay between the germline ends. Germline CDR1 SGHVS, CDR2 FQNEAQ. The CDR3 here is CASSWGEPQETQYF. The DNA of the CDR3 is TGTGCCAGCAGCTGGGGGGAACCCCAAGAGACCCAGTACTTC.

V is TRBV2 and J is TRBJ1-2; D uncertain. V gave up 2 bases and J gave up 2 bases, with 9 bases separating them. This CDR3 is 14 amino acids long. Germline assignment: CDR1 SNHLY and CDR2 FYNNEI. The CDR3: CASSESRMNYGYTF. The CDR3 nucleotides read TGTGCCAGCAGTGAATCCAGGATGAACTATGGCTACACCTTC. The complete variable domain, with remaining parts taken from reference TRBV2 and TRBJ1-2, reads EPEVTQTPSHQVTQMGQEVILRCVPISNHLYFYWYRQILGQKVEFLVSFYNNEISEKSEIFDDQFSVERPDGSNFTLKIRSTKLEDSAMYFCASSESRMNYGYTFGSGTRLTVV.

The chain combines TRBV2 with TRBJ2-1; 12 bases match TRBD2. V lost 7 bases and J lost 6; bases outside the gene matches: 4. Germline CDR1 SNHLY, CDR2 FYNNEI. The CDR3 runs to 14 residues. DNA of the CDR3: TGTGCCAGCAAGGCTAGCGGGGGGGCCAATGAGCAGTTCTTC. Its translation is CASKASGGANEQFF.

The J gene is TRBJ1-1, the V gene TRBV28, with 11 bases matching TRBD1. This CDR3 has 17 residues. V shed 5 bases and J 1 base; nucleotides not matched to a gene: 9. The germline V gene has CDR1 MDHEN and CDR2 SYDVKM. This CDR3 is CASSPRTGGFRNTEAFF. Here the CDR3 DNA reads TGTGCCAGCAGTCCGCGGACAGGGGGCTTTAGGAACACTGAAGCTTTCTTT.

The CDR3 DNA reads as TGTGCCAGCAGACCATCCGTCCTAGCGGGGGGCACAGATACGCAGTATTTT. This translates into CASRPSVLAGGTDTQYF. The rearrangement joins TRBV5-5 to TRBJ2-3, with 10 bases identical to TRBD2. Looked up from germline, CDR1 is SGHKS and CDR2 is YYEKEE (reference sequence). The V segment lost 5 bases and the J segment 1 base; nucleotides outside the gene matches: 10. The CDR3 sequence is 17 residues long.

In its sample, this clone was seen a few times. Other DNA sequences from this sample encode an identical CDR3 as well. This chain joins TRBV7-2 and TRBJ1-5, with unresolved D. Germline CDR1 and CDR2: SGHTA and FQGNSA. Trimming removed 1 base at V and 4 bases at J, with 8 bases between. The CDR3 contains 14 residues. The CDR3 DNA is TGTGCCAGCAGCTTAGGTACGGGAAATCAGCCCCAGCATTTT. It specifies CASSLGTGNQPQHF.

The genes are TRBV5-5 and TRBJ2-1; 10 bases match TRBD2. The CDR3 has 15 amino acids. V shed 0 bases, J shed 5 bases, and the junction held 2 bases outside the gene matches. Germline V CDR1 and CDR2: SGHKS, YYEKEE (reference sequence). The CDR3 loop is CASSLEAGGNNEQFF. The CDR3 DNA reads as TGTGCCAGCAGCTTGGAAGCGGGGGGGAACAATGAGCAGTTCTTC.

CDR3 amino acids: CASSPPQVRQETQYF. CDR3 bases: TGTGCCAGCTCACCACCGCAGGTCCGTCAAGAGACCCAGTACTTC. V gene TRBV18 combines with J gene TRBJ2-5, with D unresolved. CDR1 and CDR2 (germline): KGHSH, LQKENI. There are 15 residues in the CDR3. Trimming shortened V by 0 bases and J by 2 bases, and 10 bases separated the two germline ends.

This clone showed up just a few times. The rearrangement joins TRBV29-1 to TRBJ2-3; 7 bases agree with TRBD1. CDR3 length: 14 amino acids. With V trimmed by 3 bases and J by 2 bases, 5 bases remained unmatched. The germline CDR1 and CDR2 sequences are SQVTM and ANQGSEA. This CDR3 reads CSVDGTVNTDTQYF. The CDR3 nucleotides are TGCAGCGTTGATGGGACAGTGAACACAGATACGCAGTATTTT.

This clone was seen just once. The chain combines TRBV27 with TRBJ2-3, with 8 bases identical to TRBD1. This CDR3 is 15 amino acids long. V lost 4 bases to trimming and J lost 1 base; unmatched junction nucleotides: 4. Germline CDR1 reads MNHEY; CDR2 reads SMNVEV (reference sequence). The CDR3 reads CASSSRGQGTDTQYF. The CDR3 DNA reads TGTGCCAGCAGTTCCAGGGGACAGGGCACAGATACGCAGTATTTT.

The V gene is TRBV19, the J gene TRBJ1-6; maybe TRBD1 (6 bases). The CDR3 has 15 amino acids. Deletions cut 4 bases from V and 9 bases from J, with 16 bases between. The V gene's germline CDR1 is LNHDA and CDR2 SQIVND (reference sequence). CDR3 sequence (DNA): TGTGCCAGTAGTAAACTACAGGGTAATGGTTCACCCCTCCACTTT. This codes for CASSKLQGNGSPLHF.

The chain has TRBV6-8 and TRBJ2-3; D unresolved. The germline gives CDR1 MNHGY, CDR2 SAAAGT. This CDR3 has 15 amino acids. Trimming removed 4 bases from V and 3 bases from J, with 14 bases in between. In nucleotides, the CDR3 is TGTGCCAGCAGTTTTGCGGCTAGTAGTACAGATACGCAGTATTTT. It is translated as CASSFAASSTDTQYF.

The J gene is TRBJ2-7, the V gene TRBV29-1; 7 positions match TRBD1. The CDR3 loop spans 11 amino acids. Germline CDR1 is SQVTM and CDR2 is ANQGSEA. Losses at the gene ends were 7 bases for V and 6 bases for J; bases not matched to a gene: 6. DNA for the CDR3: TGCAGCGCTATACGACAGGGCGAGCAGTACTTC. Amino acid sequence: CSAIRQGEQYF.

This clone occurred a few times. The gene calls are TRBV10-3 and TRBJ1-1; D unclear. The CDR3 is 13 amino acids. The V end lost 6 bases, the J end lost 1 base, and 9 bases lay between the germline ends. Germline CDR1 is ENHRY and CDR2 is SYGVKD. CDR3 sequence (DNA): TGTGCCATCAGGATAACAGAGAACACTGAAGCTTTCTTT. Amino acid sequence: CAIRITENTEAFF.

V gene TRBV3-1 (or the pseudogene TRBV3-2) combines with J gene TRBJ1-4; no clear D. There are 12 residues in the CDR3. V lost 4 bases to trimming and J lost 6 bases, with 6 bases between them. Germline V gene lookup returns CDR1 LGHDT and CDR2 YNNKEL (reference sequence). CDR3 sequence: CASSLYDEKLFF. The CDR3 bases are TGTGCCAGCAGCCTCTACGATGAAAAACTGTTTTTT.

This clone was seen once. The CDR3 DNA reads TGTGCCAGCACCTGGGGCGGGGGGGCGGATTACGAGCAGTACTTC. Translation: CASTWGGGADYEQYF. The chain combines TRBV6-5 with TRBJ2-7; 9 bases align to TRBD2. Trimming took 7 bases from V and 4 from J; bases not matched to a gene: 11. The CDR3 is 15 amino acids. The germline gives CDR1 MNHEY, CDR2 SVGAGI.

The CDR3 sequence is CASGPTSTPNTEAFF. In DNA, the CDR3 is TGTGCTAGTGGTCCCACCTCAACACCGAACACTGAAGCTTTCTTT. V and J are TRBV12-5 and TRBJ1-1; D ambiguous. The germline gives CDR1 LGHNT, CDR2 FRNRAP. This CDR3 has 15 residues. Trimming took off 5 bases at V and 1 base at J, with 14 bases between the two ends.

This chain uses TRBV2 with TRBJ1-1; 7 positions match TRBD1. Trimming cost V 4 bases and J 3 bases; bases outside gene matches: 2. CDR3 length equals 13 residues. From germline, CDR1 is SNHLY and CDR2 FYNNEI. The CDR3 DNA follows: TGTGCCAGCAGTGTACAGGGGCACACTGAAGCTTTCTTT. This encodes CASSVQGHTEAFF.

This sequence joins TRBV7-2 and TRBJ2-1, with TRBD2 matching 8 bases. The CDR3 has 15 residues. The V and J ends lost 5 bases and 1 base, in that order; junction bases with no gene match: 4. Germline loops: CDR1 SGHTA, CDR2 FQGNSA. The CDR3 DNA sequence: TGTGCCAGCAGCAAACTAGCGGCATCCTACAATGAGCAGTTCTTC. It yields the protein CASSKLAASYNEQFF.

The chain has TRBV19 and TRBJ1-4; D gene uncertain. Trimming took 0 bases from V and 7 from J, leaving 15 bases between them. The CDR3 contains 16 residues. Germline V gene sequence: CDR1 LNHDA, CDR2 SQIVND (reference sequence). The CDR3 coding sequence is TGTGCCAGTAGTATAGACTTAGTGACCACGGGTGAAAAACTGTTTTTT. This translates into CASSIDLVTTGEKLFF.

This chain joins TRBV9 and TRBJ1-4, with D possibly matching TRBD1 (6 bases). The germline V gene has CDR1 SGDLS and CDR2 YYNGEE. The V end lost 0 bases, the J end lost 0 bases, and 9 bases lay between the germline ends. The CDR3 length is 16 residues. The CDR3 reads CASSVAGGATNEKLFF. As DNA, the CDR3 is TGTGCCAGCAGCGTAGCTGGGGGCGCAACTAATGAAAAACTGTTTTTT.

For the CDR3, the DNA is TGCGCCAGCAGCGTTACGAGAGGAGTTCTCAATGAGCAGTTCTTC. Protein: CASSVTRGVLNEQFF. The chain recombines TRBV5-1 with TRBJ2-1; D gene ambiguous. CDR1 SGHRS and CDR2 YFSETQ come from the germline V gene. The CDR3 is 15 amino acids. Deletions cut 4 bases from V and 6 bases from J, with 17 bases between.

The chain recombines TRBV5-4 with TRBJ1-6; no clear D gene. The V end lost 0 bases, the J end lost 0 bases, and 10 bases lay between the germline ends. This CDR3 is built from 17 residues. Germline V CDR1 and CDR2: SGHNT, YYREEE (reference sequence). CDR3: CASSLGAASSYNSPLHF. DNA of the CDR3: TGTGCCAGCAGCTTGGGCGCGGCTAGCTCCTATAATTCACCCCTCCACTTT.

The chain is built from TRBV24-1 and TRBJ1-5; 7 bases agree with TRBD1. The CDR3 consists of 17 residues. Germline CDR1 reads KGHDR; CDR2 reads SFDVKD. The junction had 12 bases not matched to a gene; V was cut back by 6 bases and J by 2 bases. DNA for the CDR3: TGTGCCACCAGTTCACAGGGGCGCCGTTTAGGCAATCAGCCCCAGCATTTT. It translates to CATSSQGRRLGNQPQHF.

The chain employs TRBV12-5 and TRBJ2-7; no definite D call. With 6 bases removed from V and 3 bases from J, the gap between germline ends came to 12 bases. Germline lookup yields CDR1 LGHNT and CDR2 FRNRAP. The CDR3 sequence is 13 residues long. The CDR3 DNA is TGTGCTAGTGGCCCCGACAAGATCTACGAGCAGTACTTC. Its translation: CASGPDKIYEQYF.

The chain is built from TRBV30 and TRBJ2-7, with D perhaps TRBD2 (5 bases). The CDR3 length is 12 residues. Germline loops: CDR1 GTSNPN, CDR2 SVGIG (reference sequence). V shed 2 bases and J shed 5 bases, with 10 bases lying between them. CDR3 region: CAWSRAADEQYF. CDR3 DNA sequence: TGTGCCTGGAGTAGGGCAGCGGACGAGCAGTACTTC.

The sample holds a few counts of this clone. CDR3 in DNA: TGTGCCAGCAGCTTGGGGAGTGGGAACACTGAAGCTTTCTTT. This translates into CASSLGSGNTEAFF. This chain joins TRBV3-1 (or the pseudogene TRBV3-2) and TRBJ1-1; D is unclear. Germline V gene sequence: CDR1 LGHDT, CDR2 YNNKEL (reference sequence). V was trimmed by 5 bases and J by 1 base, leaving 11 bases between them. The CDR3 runs to 14 residues.

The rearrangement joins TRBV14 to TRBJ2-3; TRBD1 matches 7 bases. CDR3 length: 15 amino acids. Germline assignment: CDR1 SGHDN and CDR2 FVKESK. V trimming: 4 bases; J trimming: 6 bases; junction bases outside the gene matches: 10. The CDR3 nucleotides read TGTGCCAGCAGCCCATACAGGGGTCACTCCGATACGCAGTATTTT. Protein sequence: CASSPYRGHSDTQYF.